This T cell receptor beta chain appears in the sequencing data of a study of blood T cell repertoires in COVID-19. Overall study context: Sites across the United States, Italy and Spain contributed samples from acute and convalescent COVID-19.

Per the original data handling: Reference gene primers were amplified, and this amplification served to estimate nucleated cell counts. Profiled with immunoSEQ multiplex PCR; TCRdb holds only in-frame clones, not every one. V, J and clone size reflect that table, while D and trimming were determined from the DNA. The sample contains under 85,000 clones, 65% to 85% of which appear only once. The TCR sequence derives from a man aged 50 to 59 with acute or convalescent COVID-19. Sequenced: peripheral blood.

CDR3 sequence: CASSSRQGASNEQYF. CDR3 bases: TGTGCCAGCAGCTCTAGACAGGGGGCTTCTAACGAGCAGTACTTC. The genes are TRBV7-2 and TRBJ2-7; 10 positions agree with TRBD1. V lost 4 bases to trimming and J lost 5 bases; unmatched junction nucleotides: 8. Germline V gene sequence: CDR1 SGHTA, CDR2 FQGNSA. The CDR3 runs 15 residues.